The 25 T cell receptor beta chains given below trace back to one sample, sequenced in a study of blood T cell repertoires in COVID-19. The protocol was immunoSEQ multiplex PCR, while the TCRdb copy is restricted to in-frame clones and leaves out a portion. The sample contains about 140,000 clones, roughly four fifths of which appear only once. The material sequenced was peripheral blood. The receptors shown here come from a woman older than 75 with active or convalescent COVID-19.

This clone has just a few counts. The chain uses TRBV4-3 and TRBJ2-3, with 7 bases aligning to TRBD2. The ends lost 4 bases at V and 8 bases at J; junction bases unmatched: 9. This CDR3 has 14 residues. The germline gives CDR1 LGHNA, CDR2 YSLEER. The CDR3 DNA reads TGCGCCAGCAGCCTTGGACTAGATCTAAGTACGCAGTATTTT. This encodes CASSLGLDLSTQYF.

The gene calls are TRBV10-2 and TRBJ1-4; TRBD1 agrees at 10 bases. This CDR3 is 15 amino acids long. Germline-derived CDR1 and CDR2 are WSHSY and SAAADI. After removal of 6 bases from V and 6 bases from J, the junction contained 7 bases not matched to a gene. The CDR3 coding sequence is TGCGCCAGCAGAGAGACCGGGACAGGGGATGAAAAACTGTTTTTT. This codes for CASRETGTGDEKLFF.

The gene calls are TRBV10-3 and TRBJ1-1; D uncertain. Germline values: CDR1 ENHRY, CDR2 SYGVKD. The CDR3 consists of 14 residues. V was shortened by 4 bases and J by 0 bases, with 9 bases between the two germline ends. The DNA for the CDR3 is TGTGCCATCAGTGGGCAGAACATGAACACTGAAGCTTTCTTT. This translates into CAISGQNMNTEAFF.

This clone was detected only once. The chain combines TRBV18 with TRBJ2-1; the D gene is possibly TRBD2 (5 bases). The germline V and J ends were trimmed by 3 bases and 5 bases, with 14 bases remaining between them. The germline CDR1 and CDR2 sequences are KGHSH and LQKENI. This CDR3 region has 15 residues. CDR3 loop: CASSPTQLGDNEQFF. The DNA of the CDR3 is TGTGCCAGCTCACCGACCCAACTCGGGGACAATGAGCAGTTCTTC.

The chain is built from TRBV19 and TRBJ2-5; 12 bases align to TRBD2. V gave up 4 bases and J gave up 4 bases; unmatched junction bases: 7. This CDR3 spans 16 amino acids. Germline assignment: CDR1 LNHDA and CDR2 SQIVND (reference sequence). The CDR3 sequence is CASSNGGLAGRETQYF. CDR3 bases: TGTGCCAGTAGTAACGGCGGACTAGCGGGGAGAGAGACCCAGTACTTC.

The CDR3 protein is CASGAGAKATDTQYF. In DNA form, the CDR3 reads TGTGCTAGTGGTGCAGGGGCCAAGGCCACAGATACGCAGTATTTT. V and J are TRBV12-5 and TRBJ2-3; the D gene is possibly TRBD1 (6 bases). The CDR3 loop spans 15 amino acids. Trimming took off 5 bases at V and 2 bases at J, with 14 bases between the two ends. The germline V gene encodes CDR1 LGHNT and CDR2 FRNRAP.

This clone was observed a few times. Other DNA sequences from this sample encode an identical CDR3 as well. The chain's CDR3 is CASSRQGGNQPQHF. CDR3 in DNA: TGTGCCAGCAGTCGACAGGGGGGCAATCAGCCCCAGCATTTT. The chain recombines TRBV6-5 with TRBJ1-5; the match to TRBD1 covers 9 bases. The germline V gene encodes CDR1 MNHEY and CDR2 SVGAGI. The CDR3 runs to 14 residues. The V and J ends lost 5 bases and 2 bases, in that order; junction bases with no gene match: 1.

The chain uses TRBV6-5 and TRBJ1-2; the D gene is possibly TRBD1 (6 bases). Germline assignment: CDR1 MNHEY and CDR2 SVGAGI. The CDR3 covers 12 residues. Trimming removed 7 bases from V and 2 bases from J, with 8 bases in between. CDR3 sequence: CASTGQNYGYTF. CDR3 nucleotide sequence: TGTGCCAGCACCGGACAGAACTATGGCTACACCTTC.

This clone was recorded many times. The genes are TRBV2 and TRBJ1-1; D is possibly TRBD1 (5 bases). The length of the CDR3 is 13 residues. V shed 6 bases and J shed 3 bases, with 11 bases lying between them. CDR1 is SNHLY, CDR2 FYNNEI, per germline. This CDR3 is CASRPGRDTEAFF. The CDR3 region has the DNA TGTGCCAGCAGGCCAGGGAGGGACACTGAAGCTTTCTTT.

This chain links TRBV3-1 (or the pseudogene TRBV3-2) with TRBJ2-7; a possible D gene is TRBD1 (5 bases). The germline V and J ends were trimmed by 0 bases and 7 bases, with 10 bases remaining between them. Germline assignment: CDR1 LGHDT and CDR2 YNNKEL (reference sequence). The CDR3 contains 13 residues. DNA of the CDR3: TGTGCCAGCAGCCAAGATACGGACACAGAGCAGTACTTC. It specifies CASSQDTDTEQYF.

This clone was recorded a few times. This chain links TRBV7-9 with TRBJ2-2; TRBD2 might be the D (5 bases). This CDR3 is built from 16 residues. In germline, CDR1 is SEHNR, CDR2 FQNEAQ (reference sequence). The V end was cut by 5 bases, the J end by 0 bases, with 13 bases between. The CDR3 region has the DNA TGTGCCAGCAGCCCTAGCCTACTAGCGAACACCGGGGAGCTGTTTTTT. Amino acids: CASSPSLLANTGELFF.

The genes are TRBV19 and TRBJ1-5, with TRBD1 matching over 7 bases. The junction had 8 bases not matched to a gene; V was cut back by 6 bases and J by 0 bases. The CDR3 extends over 16 amino acids. In germline, CDR1 is LNHDA, CDR2 SQIVND (reference sequence). This CDR3 reads CASRRTGSNSNQPQHF. CDR3 DNA sequence: TGTGCCAGTAGGAGGACAGGATCGAATAGCAATCAGCCCCAGCATTTT.

The chain carries TRBV30 and TRBJ1-1, with D tentatively TRBD1 (6 bases). CDR1 and CDR2 from the germline V gene are GTSNPN and SVGIG (reference sequence). Between the trimmed V and J ends, which lost 5 bases and 0 bases, there was a span of 19 bases. The CDR3 length is 16 residues. The CDR3 DNA sequence: TGTGCCTGGTCTAAGGGGGGGGGCCAAATGAACACTGAAGCTTTCTTT. It encodes CAWSKGGGQMNTEAFF.

The chain combines TRBV5-1 with TRBJ1-4; TRBD1 might be the D (5 bases). V lost 5 bases and J 7 bases, leaving 18 bases between the germline ends. Germline V gives CDR1 SGHRS, CDR2 YFSETQ. The CDR3 loop spans 15 amino acids. This chain's CDR3 is CASRPGPGRGEKLFF. Written as DNA, the CDR3 is TGCGCCAGCAGACCAGGACCCGGGAGGGGTGAAAAACTGTTTTTT.

Notes on this clone: Other DNA variants within this sample encode the same CDR3. The chain combines TRBV7-2 with TRBJ2-7, with 8 bases identical to TRBD2. Germline V gives CDR1 SGHTA, CDR2 FQGNSA. V lost 4 bases to trimming and J lost 2 bases; unmatched junction nucleotides: 7. CDR3 length equals 15 residues. The CDR3, as DNA: TGTGCCAGCAGCTCGACCGGGGGGGCTCCCTACGAGCAGTACTTC. This sequence encodes CASSSTGGAPYEQYF.

The chain is built from TRBV28 and TRBJ1-3; possible D gene TRBD1, 5 bases. The germline V gene has CDR1 MDHEN and CDR2 SYDVKM. V shed 8 bases and J shed 4 bases, with 18 bases lying between them. The CDR3 contains 15 residues. The CDR3 DNA reads as TGTGCCAGCGTACCAAGGACATCTGGCGGAAACACCATATATTTT. Its protein is CASVPRTSGGNTIYF.

The V gene is TRBV11-2, the J gene TRBJ1-1; TRBD1 might be the D (5 bases). V lost 2 bases and J lost 1, with 8 bases in between. Germline-derived CDR1 and CDR2 are SGHAT and FQNNGV. The length of the CDR3 is 14 residues. CDR3 sequence (DNA): TGTGCCAGCAGCTTAATCGGGGGGAACACTGAAGCTTTCTTT. It encodes CASSLIGGNTEAFF.

This clone was seen a few times. The J gene is TRBJ1-5, the V gene TRBV7-9; 9 nucleotides line up with TRBD1. The V and J ends lost 4 bases and 1 base, in that order; junction bases with no gene match: 2. The CDR3 totals 15 residues. The germline gives CDR1 SEHNR, CDR2 FQNEAQ (reference sequence). CDR3 loop: CASSWGTGSNQPQHF. DNA of the CDR3: TGTGCCAGCAGCTGGGGGACAGGGAGCAATCAGCCCCAGCATTTT. The entire variable domain, with the rest obtained from reference TRBV7-9 and TRBJ1-5, is as follows: DTGVSQNPRHKITKRGQNVTFRCDPISEHNRLYWYRQTLGQGPEFLTYFQNEAQLEKSRLLSDRFSAERPKGSFSTLEIQRTEQGDSAMYLCASSWGTGSNQPQHFGDGTRLSIL.

The chain recombines TRBV7-9 with TRBJ2-5; 7 positions match TRBD1. Germline assignment: CDR1 SEHNR and CDR2 FQNEAQ (reference sequence). J was trimmed by 1 base and V by 1 base; bases with no gene match: 15. The CDR3 spans 19 residues. The CDR3 sequence: CASSLVGAAQGILQETQYF. DNA for the CDR3: TGTGCCAGCAGCTTAGTCGGGGCCGCACAGGGGATACTCCAAGAGACCCAGTACTTC.

The rearrangement uses TRBV6-6 and TRBJ1-1, with a weak D call TRBD1 (5 bases). From germline, CDR1 is MNHNY and CDR2 SVGAGI (reference sequence). This CDR3 is 11 amino acids long. V was shortened by 9 bases and J by 1 base, with 6 bases between the two germline ends. In DNA, the CDR3 is TGTGCCAGTCAGGGGAACACTGAAGCTTTCTTT. This encodes CASQGNTEAFF.

The chain uses TRBV19 and TRBJ1-5, with 8 bases identical to TRBD1. The CDR3 runs to 20 residues. Germline values: CDR1 LNHDA, CDR2 SQIVND (reference sequence). Trimming cost V 3 bases and J 2 bases; bases outside gene matches: 18. CDR3 nucleotide sequence: TGTGCCAGTAGTATTCTCCCTGGGGGCAGGGGGCGTGACGGCAATCAGCCCCAGCATTTT. It codes for CASSILPGGRGRDGNQPQHF.

This chain connects TRBV6-5 to TRBJ1-1; D remains unclear. The germline V and J ends were trimmed by 0 bases and 1 base, with 9 bases remaining between them. The CDR3 has 15 residues. The germline CDR1 and CDR2 sequences are MNHEY and SVGAGI. Here the CDR3 reads CASSYSERSNTEAFF. The CDR3 DNA follows: TGTGCCAGCAGTTACTCCGAGCGGTCGAACACTGAAGCTTTCTTT.

The chain is built from TRBV7-2 and TRBJ1-1, with 7 bases that match TRBD1. The V segment lost 4 bases and the J segment 2 bases; nucleotides outside the gene matches: 4. Per germline, CDR1 SGHTA and CDR2 FQGNSA. The CDR3 covers 14 residues. The CDR3 region has the DNA TGTGCCAGCAGCTACAGGGGCCCCAACACTGAAGCTTTCTTT. Amino acids: CASSYRGPNTEAFF.

The table lists this clone with a few counts. The chain combines TRBV6-4 with TRBJ2-3; 11 bases match TRBD1. Germline V gene lookup returns CDR1 MRHNA and CDR2 SNTAGT. The CDR3 has 15 residues. With 3 bases clipped from V and 4 bases from J, the junction kept 3 bases outside the gene matches. The CDR3 loop is CASSDGTGGPDTQYF. CDR3 in DNA: TGTGCCAGCAGTGATGGGACAGGGGGACCAGATACGCAGTATTTT.

The chain uses TRBV5-1 and TRBJ2-7; 10 bases map to TRBD1. V shed 0 bases and J 1 base; nucleotides not matched to a gene: 10. Per the germline V gene, CDR1 is SGHRS and CDR2 is YFSETQ. This CDR3 is 18 amino acids long. The CDR3 spells CASSLARDRGEISYEQYF. The CDR3 bases are TGCGCCAGCAGCTTGGCCCGGGACAGGGGCGAAATTTCCTACGAGCAGTACTTC.